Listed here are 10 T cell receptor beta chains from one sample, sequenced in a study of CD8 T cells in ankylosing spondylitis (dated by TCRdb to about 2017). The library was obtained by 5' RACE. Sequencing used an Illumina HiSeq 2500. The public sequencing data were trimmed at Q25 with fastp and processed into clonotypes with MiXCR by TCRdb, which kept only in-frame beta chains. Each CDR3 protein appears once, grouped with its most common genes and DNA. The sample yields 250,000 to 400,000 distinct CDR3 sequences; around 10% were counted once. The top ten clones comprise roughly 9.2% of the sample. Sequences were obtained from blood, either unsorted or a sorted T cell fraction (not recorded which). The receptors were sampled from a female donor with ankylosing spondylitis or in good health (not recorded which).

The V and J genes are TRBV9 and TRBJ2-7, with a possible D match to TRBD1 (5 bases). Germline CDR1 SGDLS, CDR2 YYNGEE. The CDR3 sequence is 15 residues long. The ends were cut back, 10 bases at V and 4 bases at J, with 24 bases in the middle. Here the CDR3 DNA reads TGTGCCTCCTGCCCCAGGGCTGGGGTCCGATACGAGCAGTACTTC. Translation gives CASCPRAGVRYEQYF.

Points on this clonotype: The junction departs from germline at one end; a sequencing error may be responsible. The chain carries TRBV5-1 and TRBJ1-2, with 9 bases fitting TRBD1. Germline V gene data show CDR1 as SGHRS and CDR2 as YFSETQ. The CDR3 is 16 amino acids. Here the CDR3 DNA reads TGCGCCAGCAGCTTGTGGTCGGGACAGGGAAGCCATGGCGACACCTTC. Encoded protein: CASSLWSGQGSHGDTF.

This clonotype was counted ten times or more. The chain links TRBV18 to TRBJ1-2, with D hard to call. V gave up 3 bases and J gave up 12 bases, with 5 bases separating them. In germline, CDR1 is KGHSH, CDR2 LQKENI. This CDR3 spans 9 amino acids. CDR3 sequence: CASSPPNTF. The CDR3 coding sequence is TGTGCCAGCTCACCCCCAAACACCTTC.

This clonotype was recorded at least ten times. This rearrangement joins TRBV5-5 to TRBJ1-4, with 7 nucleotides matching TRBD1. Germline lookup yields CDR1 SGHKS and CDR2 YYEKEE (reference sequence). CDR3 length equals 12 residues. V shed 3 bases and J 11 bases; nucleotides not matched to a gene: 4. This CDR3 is CASSSGDSKLFF. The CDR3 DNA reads TGTGCCAGCAGCTCTGGGGACAGTAAACTGTTTTTT.

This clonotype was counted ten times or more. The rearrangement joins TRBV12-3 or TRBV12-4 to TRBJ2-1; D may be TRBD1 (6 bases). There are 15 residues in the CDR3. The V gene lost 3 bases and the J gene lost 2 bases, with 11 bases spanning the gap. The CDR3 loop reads CASSFFNRAYNEQFF. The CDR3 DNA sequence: TGTGCCAGCAGTTTCTTTAACAGGGCCTACAATGAGCAGTTCTTC.

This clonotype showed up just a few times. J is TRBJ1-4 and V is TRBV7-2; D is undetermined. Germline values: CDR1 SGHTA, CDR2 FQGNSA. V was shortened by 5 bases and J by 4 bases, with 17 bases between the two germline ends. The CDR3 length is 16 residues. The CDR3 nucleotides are TGTGCCAGCAGCCCACTCATGAGGGCTGTTAATGAAAAACTGTTTTTT. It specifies CASSPLMRAVNEKLFF.

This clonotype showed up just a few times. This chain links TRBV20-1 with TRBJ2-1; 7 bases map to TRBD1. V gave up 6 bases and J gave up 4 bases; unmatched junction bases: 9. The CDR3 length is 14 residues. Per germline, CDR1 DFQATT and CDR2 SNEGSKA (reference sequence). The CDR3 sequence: CSASRDSLYNEQFF. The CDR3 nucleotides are TGCAGTGCCAGCCGGGACAGCCTATACAATGAGCAGTTCTTC.

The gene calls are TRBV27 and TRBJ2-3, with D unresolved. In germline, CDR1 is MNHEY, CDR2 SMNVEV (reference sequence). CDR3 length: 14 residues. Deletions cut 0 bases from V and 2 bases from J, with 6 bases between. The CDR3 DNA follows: TGTGCCAGCAGTTTATCTATGCCCACAGATACGCAGTATTTT. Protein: CASSLSMPTDTQYF.

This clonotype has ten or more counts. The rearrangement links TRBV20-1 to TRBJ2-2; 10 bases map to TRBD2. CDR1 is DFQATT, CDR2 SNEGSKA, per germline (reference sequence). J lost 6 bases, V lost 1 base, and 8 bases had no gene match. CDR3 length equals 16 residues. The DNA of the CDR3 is TGCAGTGCTAGAGTACAAGCGGGAGGGCCTGCCGGGGAGCTGTTTTTT. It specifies CSARVQAGGPAGELFF.

The CDR3 nucleotides read TGTGCCAGCAGTGAAACCGGGGCCACAGATACGCAGTATTTT. Translated: CASSETGATDTQYF. The chain uses TRBV2 and TRBJ2-3; either TRBD1 or TRBD2 may fit D (5 bases each). V lost 2 bases and J 2 bases, leaving 8 bases between the germline ends. This CDR3 is 14 amino acids long. The germline CDR1 and CDR2 sequences are SNHLY and FYNNEI.